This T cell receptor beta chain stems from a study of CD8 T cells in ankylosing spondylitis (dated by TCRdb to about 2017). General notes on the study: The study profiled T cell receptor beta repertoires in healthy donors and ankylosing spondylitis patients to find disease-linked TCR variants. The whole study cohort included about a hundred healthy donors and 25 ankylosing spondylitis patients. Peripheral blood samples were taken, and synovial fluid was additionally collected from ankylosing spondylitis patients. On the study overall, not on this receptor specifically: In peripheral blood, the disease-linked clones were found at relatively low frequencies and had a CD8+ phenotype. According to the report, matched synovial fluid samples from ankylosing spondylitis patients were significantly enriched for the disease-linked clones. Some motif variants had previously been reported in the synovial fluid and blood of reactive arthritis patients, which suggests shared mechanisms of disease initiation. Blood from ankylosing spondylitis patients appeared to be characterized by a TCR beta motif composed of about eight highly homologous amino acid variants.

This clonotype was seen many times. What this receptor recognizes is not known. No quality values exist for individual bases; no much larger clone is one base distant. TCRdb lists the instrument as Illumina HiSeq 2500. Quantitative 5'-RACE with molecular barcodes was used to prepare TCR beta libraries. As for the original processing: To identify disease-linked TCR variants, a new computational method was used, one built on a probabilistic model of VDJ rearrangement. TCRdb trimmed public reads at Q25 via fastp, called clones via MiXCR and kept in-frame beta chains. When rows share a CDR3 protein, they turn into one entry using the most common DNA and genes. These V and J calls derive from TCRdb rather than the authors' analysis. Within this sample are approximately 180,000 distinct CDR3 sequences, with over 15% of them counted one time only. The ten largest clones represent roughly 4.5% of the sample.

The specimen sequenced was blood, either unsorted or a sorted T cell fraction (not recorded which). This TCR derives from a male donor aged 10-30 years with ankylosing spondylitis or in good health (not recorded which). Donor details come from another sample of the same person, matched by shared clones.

The CDR3 has the sequence CASSELGGLDKNIQYF. In nucleotides, the sequence is TGTGCCAGCAGTGAGTTGGGGGGGCTCGACAAAAACATTCAGTACTTC. The sequence is built from TRBV6-1 and TRBJ2-4; TRBD2 could be the D gene, as 7 bases match. There are 16 amino acids in the CDR3, from cysteine to phenylalanine inclusive. The entry retains the CDR3 DNA only, 48 bases that are in frame from base 1. V lost 3 bases and J lost 3 bases; the stretch between them is 15 bases long. CDR1 and CDR2, looked up from the germline V gene, are MNHNS and SASEGT.